The TCR beta chain under discussion was sequenced for a study of early T cells in non-severe SARS-CoV-2 infection (dated by TCRdb to the early 2020s). Some background on the complete study: Bulk RNA from unsorted whole blood was used for TCR sequencing, so alpha and beta chains could not be paired. Broad study findings and their caveats: Matching against VDJdb was skewed toward anti-spike CD8 responses, likely underestimated virus-specific expansions, and missed private and CD4 specificities.

The study was a case-control design nested within a healthcare worker cohort in London, UK, with weekly nasopharyngeal swab PCR tests and blood sampling. Healthcare workers were recruited during the week of the UK lockdown, between 23 and 31 March 2020, and followed weekly for up to 16 weeks. CDR3 length: 12 amino acids, cysteine to phenylalanine. The CDR3 DNA has 36 bases and is translated from base 1. CDR1 and CDR2 (MDHEN, SYDVKM) derive from the germline V gene. V has 2 bases trimmed and J has 10 bases trimmed; junction bases matching no gene number 5. This clonotype was recorded many times. Its antigen specificity is not known. Base quality data are lacking; no much larger clone is found one base away. The library was made by 5' RACE. Reads for this sample came from a NextSeq 500. To correct for sequencing error and PCR bias, the TCR library protocol tagged individual cDNA molecules with unique molecular identifiers. Both TCR alpha and beta chains were sequenced, and tight co-correlation was observed between alpha and beta sequence abundances in each sample. Processing in the source paper ran as follows. Decombinator V4 was used to annotate the V gene, J gene and CDR3 of the TCR sequences. Expanded TCRs were defined as changing significantly between any two time points under a Poisson model with p below 0.0001. TCR abundances were normalised to the total number of TCRs sequenced per sample and expressed as counts per million. TRAV1-2 paired with TRAJ12, TRAJ20 or TRAJ33 defined MAIT TCRs, while TRAV10 paired with TRAJ18 defined iNKT TCRs. VDJdb, accessed 1 November 2021, was searched for CMV, EBV and SARS-CoV-2 annotated TCRs, with TCRs annotated for multiple antigens excluded. TCRdb reworked the public reads: Q25 trimming with fastp, MiXCR clone assembly, productive beta chains retained. Rows are unified per CDR3 protein, each entry keeping the most common DNA and genes. The V and J calls shown here were made by TCRdb, not taken from the authors' results. The sample profile shows tens of thousands of distinct CDR3 sequences; around 6% of them were found once. The ten most abundant clones make up around an eighth of the sample.

Source material: whole blood. The receptor's source is an adult who was a healthcare worker with PCR-confirmed SARS-CoV-2 infection or an uninfected control (not recorded which). The chain is encoded by TRBV28 joined to TRBJ2-7; TRBD1 lines up with 7 middle nucleotides. The CDR3 reads as follows: CASSLPTGVQYF. The DNA sequence is given as TGTGCCAGCAGTTTACCTACAGGGGTTCAGTACTTC.